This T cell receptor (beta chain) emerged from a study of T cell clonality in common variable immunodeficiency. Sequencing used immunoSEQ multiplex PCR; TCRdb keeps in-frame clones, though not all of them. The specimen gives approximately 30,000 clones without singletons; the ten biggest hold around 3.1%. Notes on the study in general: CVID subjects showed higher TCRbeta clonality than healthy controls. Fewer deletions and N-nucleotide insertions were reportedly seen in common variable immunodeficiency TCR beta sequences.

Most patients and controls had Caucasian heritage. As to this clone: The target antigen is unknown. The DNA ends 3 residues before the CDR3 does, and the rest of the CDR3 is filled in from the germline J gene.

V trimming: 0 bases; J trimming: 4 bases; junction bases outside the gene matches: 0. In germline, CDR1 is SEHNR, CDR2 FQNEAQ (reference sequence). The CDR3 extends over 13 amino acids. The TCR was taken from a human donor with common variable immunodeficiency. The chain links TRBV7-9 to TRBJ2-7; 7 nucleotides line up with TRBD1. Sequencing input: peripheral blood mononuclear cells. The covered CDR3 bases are TGTGCCAGCAGCTTAGCGACAGGGTACGAG. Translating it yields CASSLATGYE. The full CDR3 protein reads CASSLATGYEQYF.